This record covers a single TCR beta chain. The antigen is unknown. Though probably carrying unrecorded immune exposures, donors were nominally healthy at sampling. The CDR3 covers 16 residues. With 4 bases clipped from V and 1 base from J, the junction kept 9 bases outside the gene matches. The V gene's germline CDR1 is LGHNA and CDR2 YSLEER. The PCR used 60 Vbeta and 13 Jbeta primers. Libraries were prepared by immunoSEQ multiplex PCR; TCRdb keeps only in-frame clonotypes and omits some of them. Seen here are more than 90,000 clones, roughly three quarters observed once, and the top ten hold 1.5% to 2.5%. This specimen comes from a study of cytomegalovirus exposure and HLA in healthy donors. In the study overall: The 100 million to 120 million unique TCR beta sequences, from 150 million to 200 million T cells, were found by an earlier analysis.

General study findings and limits: TCR beta chain V- and J-gene trimming was linked, in a later analysis, to a missense variant in DCLRE1C. What a later analysis reportedly showed was that an Asian-associated ancestry cluster had fewer N-insertions than the approximately 720-donor mean.

The sample consisted of PBMCs. This sequence was found in a man aged 40-50 years in good health and CMV-seronegative. The chain is built from TRBV4-3 and TRBJ1-1; 7 bases are shared with TRBD1. The CDR3, as DNA: TGCGCCAGCAGCCCAAGGAAAGACAGGGCGAACACTGAAGCTTTCTTT. Residues: CASSPRKDRANTEAFF.